This T cell receptor (beta chain) emerged from a study of patients and donors after allogeneic stem cell transplantation. TCRdb re-called the RT-PCR reads through MiXCR, storing one row per CDR3 protein. The sample contains hundreds of thousands of distinct CDR3 sequences, 16% of which appear only once. This clonotype was detected many times. V was cut by 1 base and J by 0 bases, with 9 bases left in between. The CDR3 covers 15 residues. The rearrangement uses TRBV12-3 or TRBV12-4 and TRBJ1-2; perhaps TRBD1 as D (6 bases). The source material was blood, either unsorted or a sorted T cell fraction (not recorded which). The sequence came from a human donor who was either an allogeneic HSCT recipient or a stem cell or donor lymphocyte infusion donor (not recorded which). It is not recorded whose cells these are; they may come from a transplant donor. CDR3 sequence: CASSLEGGPNYGYTF. The CDR3 DNA reads as TGTGCCAGCAGTTTAGAGGGGGGTCCTAACTATGGCTACACCTTC.